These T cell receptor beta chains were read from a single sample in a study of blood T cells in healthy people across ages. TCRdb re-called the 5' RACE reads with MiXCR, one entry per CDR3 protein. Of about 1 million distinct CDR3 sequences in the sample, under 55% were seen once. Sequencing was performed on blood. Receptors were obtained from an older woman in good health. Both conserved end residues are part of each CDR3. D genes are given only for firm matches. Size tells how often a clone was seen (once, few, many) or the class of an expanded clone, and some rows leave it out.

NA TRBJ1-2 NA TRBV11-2 CASSLVGRVGGYTF TGTGCCAGCAGCTTAGTGGGCAGGGTAGGCGGCTACACCTTC
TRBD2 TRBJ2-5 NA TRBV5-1 CASRAYSSGRAYNEQYF TGCGCCAGCAGGGCTTATTCTAGCGGGAGGGCCTACAATGAACAGTACTTC
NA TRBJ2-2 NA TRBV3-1 CASSHAAAGRTGELFF TGTGCCAGCAGCCACGCAGCCGCCGGCCGAACCGGGGAGCTGTTTTTT
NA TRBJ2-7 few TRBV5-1 CASSLTGIDYEQYF TGCGCCAGCAGCTTGACAGGGATAGACTACGAGCAGTACTTC
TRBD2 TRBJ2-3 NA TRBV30 CAWSGGTSGNTDTQYF TGTGCCTGGAGCGGCGGGACTAGCGGGAACACAGATACGCAGTATTTT
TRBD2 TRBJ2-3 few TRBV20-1 CSASNLAENTDTQYF TGCAGTGCTAGTAATCTAGCGGAGAACACAGATACGCAGTATTTT
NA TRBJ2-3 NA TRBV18 CASSPLADTDTQYF TGTGCCAGCTCACCACTGGCGGACACAGATACGCAGTATTTT
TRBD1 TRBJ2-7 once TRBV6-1 CASSDGTGSHEQYF TGTGCCAGCAGTGACGGGACAGGGTCCCACGAGCAGTACTTC
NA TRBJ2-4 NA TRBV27 CASSLRAPGKAKNIQYF TGTGCCAGCAGTTTAAGAGCCCCAGGGAAAGCCAAAAACATTCAGTACTTC
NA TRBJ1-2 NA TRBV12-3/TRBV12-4 CASSFRRFGGYTF TGTGCCAGCAGTTTCCGCAGGTTCGGGGGCTACACCTTC
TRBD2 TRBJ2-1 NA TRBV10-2 CASKDSSGTYNEQFF TGCGCCAGTAAGGATTCTAGCGGGACCTACAATGAGCAGTTCTTC
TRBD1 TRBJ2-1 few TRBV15 CATSSDRGPNNEQFF TGTGCCACCAGCAGCGACAGGGGGCCAAACAATGAGCAGTTCTTC
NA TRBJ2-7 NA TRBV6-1 CASSPSGVGSYEQYF TGTGCCAGCAGTCCCTCGGGGGTCGGGTCCTACGAGCAGTACTTC
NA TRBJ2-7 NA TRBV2 CASSDVGQVEQYF TGTGCCAGCAGTGACGTCGGTCAGGTCGAGCAGTACTTC
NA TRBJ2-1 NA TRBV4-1 CASSQAQGFEQFF TGCGCCAGCAGCCAAGCACAGGGATTCGAGCAGTTCTTC
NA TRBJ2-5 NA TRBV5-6 CASSLPAETQYF TGTGCCAGCAGCTTGCCGGCGGAGACCCAGTACTTC
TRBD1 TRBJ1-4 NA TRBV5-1 CASSVAGGMDEKLFF TGCGCCAGCAGCGTGGCAGGGGGGATGGATGAAAAACTGTTTTTT
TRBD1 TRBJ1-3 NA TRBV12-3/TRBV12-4 CASSFVPGQESGNTIYF TGTGCCAGCAGTTTTGTCCCGGGACAGGAGTCTGGAAACACCATATATTTT
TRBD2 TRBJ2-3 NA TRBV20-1 CSARKGLTSTDTQYF TGCAGTGCTAGAAAGGGACTAACTAGCACAGATACGCAGTATTTT
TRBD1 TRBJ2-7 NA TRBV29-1 CSVEVAGTGSYEQYF TGCAGCGTTGAAGTAGCAGGGACAGGCTCCTACGAGCAGTACTTC
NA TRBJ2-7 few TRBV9 CASSVGPVYEQYF TGTGCCAGCAGCGTTGGACCGGTCTACGAGCAGTACTTC
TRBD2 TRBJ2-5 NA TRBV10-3 CASKPGLAGGETQYF TGTGCCTCAAAACCCGGACTAGCGGGGGGAGAGACCCAGTACTTC
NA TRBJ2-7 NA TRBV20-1 CSARGGESPQYEQYF TGCAGTGCTAGAGGGGGGGAGAGTCCGCAGTACGAGCAGTACTTC
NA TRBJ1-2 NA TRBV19 CASSIQRRSDGYTF TGTGCCAGTAGTATCCAGAGGAGGTCTGATGGCTACACCTTC
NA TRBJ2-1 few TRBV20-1 CSAIRADNEQFF TGCAGTGCTATCAGGGCCGACAATGAGCAGTTCTTC
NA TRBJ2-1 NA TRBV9 CASSKSGVDNEQFF TGTGCCAGCAGCAAATCGGGAGTAGACAATGAGCAGTTCTTC
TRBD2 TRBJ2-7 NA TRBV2 CASSGGIGYEQYF TGTGCCAGCAGCGGGGGGATTGGGTACGAGCAGTACTTC
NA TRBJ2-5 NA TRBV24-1 CATSDLRGYQETQYF TGTGCCACCAGTGATTTACGGGGGTACCAAGAGACCCAGTACTTC
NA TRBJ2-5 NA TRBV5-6 CASILYQETQYF TGTGCCAGCATCTTGTACCAAGAGACCCAGTACTTC
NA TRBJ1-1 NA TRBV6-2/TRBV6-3 CASSYPGLEAFF TGTGCCAGCAGTTATCCGGGACTTGAAGCTTTCTTT
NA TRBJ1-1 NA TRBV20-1 CSASRWEGDAFF TGCAGTGCCTCCCGGTGGGAGGGTGACGCTTTCTTT
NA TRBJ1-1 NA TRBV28 CASSLVGTDTEAFF TGTGCCAGCAGTTTGGTCGGAACGGACACTGAAGCTTTCTTT
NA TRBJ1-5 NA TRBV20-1 CSANDRTANQPQHF TGCAGTGCTAACGATAGGACAGCGAATCAGCCCCAGCATTTT
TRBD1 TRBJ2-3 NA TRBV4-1 CASSQEGRGQGSDTQYF TGCGCCAGCAGCCAAGAGGGAAGGGGACAGGGTTCAGATACGCAGTATTTT
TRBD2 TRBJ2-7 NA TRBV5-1 CASSPGTSTCEQYF TGCGCCAGCAGCCCCGGGACTAGCACATGCGAGCAGTACTTC
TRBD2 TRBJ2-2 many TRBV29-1 CSVGTSGISGELFF TGCAGCGTGGGGACTAGCGGGATATCCGGGGAGCTGTTTTTT
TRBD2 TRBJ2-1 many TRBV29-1 CSVGLGLVSDNEQFF TGCAGCGTTGGACTTGGACTAGTTAGTGACAATGAGCAGTTCTTC
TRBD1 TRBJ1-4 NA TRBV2 CASSDQGQFNEKLFF TGTGCCAGCAGTGACCAGGGACAGTTCAATGAAAAACTGTTTTTT
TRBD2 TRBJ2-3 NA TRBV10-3 CAISGEAGGRRDTQYF TGTGCCATCAGTGGCGAGGCGGGAGGGCGTCGGGATACGCAGTATTTT
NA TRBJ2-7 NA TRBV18 CASSPTVGNEQYF TGTGCCAGCTCACCGACCGTAGGTAACGAGCAGTACTTC
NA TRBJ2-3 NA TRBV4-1 CASSQSRASTDTQYF TGCGCCAGCAGCCAATCCAGGGCGAGCACAGATACGCAGTATTTT
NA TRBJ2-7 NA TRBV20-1 CSANTPGTPYEQYF TGCAGTGCTAACACCCCGGGAACTCCCTACGAGCAGTACTTC
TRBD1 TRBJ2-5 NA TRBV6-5 CASRRDRISVNEQYF TGTGCCAGCAGACGGGACAGGATATCGGTCAATGAGCAGTACTTC
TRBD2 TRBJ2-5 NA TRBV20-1 CSASYPAGGSETQYF TGCAGTGCTAGCTATCCAGCGGGAGGGTCAGAGACCCAGTACTTC
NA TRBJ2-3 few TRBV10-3 CAISGRLEGSDTQYF TGTGCCATCAGTGGCCGCTTGGAGGGGTCAGATACGCAGTATTTT
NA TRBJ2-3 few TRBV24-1 CATSDYLTGDTQYF TGTGCCACCAGTGATTACCTTACAGGGGATACGCAGTATTTT
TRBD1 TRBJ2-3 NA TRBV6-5 CASRGRDRAPDTQYF TGTGCCAGCAGGGGCCGGGACAGGGCCCCAGATACGCAGTATTTT
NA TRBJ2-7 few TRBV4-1 CASSQVPPSEQYF TGCGCCAGCAGCCAAGTACCTCCGAGCGAGCAGTACTTC
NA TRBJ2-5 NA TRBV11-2 CASSLDPMAWGVTNEQYF TGTGCCAGCAGCTTAGACCCCATGGCTTGGGGGGTTACAAATGAGCAGTACTTC
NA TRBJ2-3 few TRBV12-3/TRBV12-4 CASSALEGPEHTQYF TGTGCCAGCAGTGCGTTGGAAGGGCCGGAACATACGCAGTATTTT
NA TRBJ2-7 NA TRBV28 CASSALTVDYEQYF TGTGCCAGCAGCGCATTAACTGTTGACTACGAGCAGTACTTC
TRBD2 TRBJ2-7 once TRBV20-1 CSARDLPSGSYNEQYF TGCAGTGCTAGAGATCTTCCTAGCGGCTCCTACAATGAGCAGTACTTC
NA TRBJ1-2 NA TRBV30 CAWSPERTYGYIF TGTGCCTGGAGTCCAGAAAGGACCTATGGCTACATCTTC
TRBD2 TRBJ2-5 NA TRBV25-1 CASSAGGAMNEQYF TGTGCCAGCAGTGCGGGGGGGGCGATGAATGAGCAGTACTTC
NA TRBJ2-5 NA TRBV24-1 CATSPGTSGRRETQYF TGTGCCACCAGCCCCGGAACGTCGGGGCGGAGGGAGACCCAGTACTTC